One and the same sample provided the 12 T cell receptor beta chains below, sequenced in a study of OX40 agonist ivuxolimab in advanced cancers. Assay: immunoSEQ multiplex PCR; the TCRdb copy retains only in-frame clones and omits some. The sample contains tens of thousands of clones, roughly nine tenths of which appear only once. Sample: CD4+ or CD8+ T cells sorted from blood, taken in a trial of the OX40 agonist ivuxolimab. The receptors come from an adult with an advanced solid tumor such as melanoma, head and neck, liver or kidney cancer.

The chain carries TRBV4-3 and TRBJ2-1, with D uncertain. CDR1 is LGHNA, CDR2 YSLEER, per germline. This CDR3 region has 14 residues. Trimming removed 0 bases at V and 3 bases at J, with 6 bases between. This CDR3 is CASSQEKFYNEQFF. The CDR3 DNA reads TGCGCCAGCAGCCAAGAAAAATTCTACAATGAGCAGTTCTTC.

The V and J genes are TRBV6-1 and TRBJ2-7, with a tentative D call TRBD1 (5 bases). The CDR3 is 13 residues long. Looked up from germline, CDR1 is MNHNS and CDR2 is SASEGT. Trimming pared 7 bases from V and 7 bases from J, leaving 17 bases between. DNA of the CDR3: TGTGCCAGCATAGGCCTTGGGGCAGGGGAGCAGTACTTC. Amino acid sequence: CASIGLGAGEQYF.

This clone was observed a few times. Here the CDR3 reads CASSPNRRDRGDIQYF. The CDR3 DNA reads as TGTGCCAGCTCACCTAACCGCCGGGACAGGGGGGACATTCAGTACTTC. The chain couples TRBV18 to TRBJ2-4; 11 bases map to TRBD1. This CDR3 has 16 residues. With V trimmed by 3 bases and J by 8 bases, 9 bases remained unmatched. Germline values: CDR1 KGHSH, CDR2 LQKENI.

The chain carries TRBV14 and TRBJ1-6; no firm D call. Trimming took off 1 base at V and 7 bases at J, with 8 bases between the two ends. The CDR3 has 14 residues. Germline CDR1 is SGHDN and CDR2 is FVKESK. The CDR3 here is CASSQVGFNSPLHF. The CDR3 coding sequence is TGTGCCAGCAGCCAAGTAGGGTTCAATTCACCCCTCCACTTT.

This clone appeared a single time. V and J are TRBV19 and TRBJ1-5; TRBD1 matches 8 bases. Germline loops: CDR1 LNHDA, CDR2 SQIVND (reference sequence). Germline trimming cut 6 bases from V and 4 bases from J; bases unmatched to any gene: 2. This CDR3 comprises 13 residues. CDR3: CASRGQGNQPQHF. The CDR3 DNA sequence: TGTGCCAGTAGAGGACAGGGTAATCAGCCCCAGCATTTT.

The genes are TRBV28 and TRBJ1-2; D is undetermined. Looked up from germline, CDR1 is MDHEN and CDR2 is SYDVKM. Trimming pared 8 bases from V and 6 bases from J, leaving 19 bases between. The CDR3 consists of 14 residues. CDR3 residues: CASASHGMRNGYTF. CDR3 nucleotide sequence: TGTGCCAGCGCCTCTCATGGGATGAGGAATGGCTACACCTTC.

The CDR3 spells CASGRAAEQYF. DNA for the CDR3: TGTGCCAGTGGCAGGGCGGCCGAGCAGTACTTC. The chain employs TRBV2 and TRBJ2-7; TRBD1 is a possible D gene (5 bases). V lost 9 bases and J lost 6, with 12 bases in between. The CDR3 covers 11 residues. Germline V gene data show CDR1 as SNHLY and CDR2 as FYNNEI.

The rearrangement joins TRBV30 to TRBJ2-7; D gene uncertain. Germline-derived CDR1 and CDR2 are GTSNPN and SVGIG (reference sequence). V lost 0 bases, J lost 3 bases, and 9 bases lay in between. The CDR3 sequence is 13 residues long. CDR3 amino acids: CAWSVQTGYEQYF. The CDR3 coding sequence is TGTGCCTGGAGTGTACAGACGGGCTACGAGCAGTACTTC.

The chain uses TRBV28 and TRBJ2-2, with D possibly TRBD2 on 6 matching bases. The CDR3 length is 13 residues. Germline V gene lookup returns CDR1 MDHEN and CDR2 SYDVKM. Between the trimmed V and J ends, which lost 10 bases and 3 bases, there was a span of 12 bases. The CDR3 region has the DNA TGTGCCACCCCGGGACTTCACACCGGGGAGCTGTTTTTT. Amino acid sequence: CATPGLHTGELFF.

V and J are TRBV7-2 and TRBJ2-1; 10 bases fit TRBD2. Germline V gene lookup returns CDR1 SGHTA and CDR2 FQGNSA. Trimming cost V 9 bases and J 7 bases; bases outside gene matches: 21. The CDR3 length is 18 residues. The chain's CDR3 is CASRGAGGPIVTGNEQFF. As DNA, the CDR3 is TGTGCCAGTCGAGGAGCGGGAGGGCCAATTGTAACTGGTAATGAGCAGTTCTTC.

The chain uses TRBV30 and TRBJ1-4; D gene ambiguous. Trimming cost V 5 bases and J 8 bases, with 18 bases left between them. Germline CDR1 reads GTSNPN; CDR2 reads SVGIG (reference sequence). The CDR3 is made up of 14 amino acids. CDR3: CAWSSWVGSEKLFF. As DNA, the CDR3 is TGTGCCTGGTCCTCTTGGGTGGGGTCCGAAAAACTGTTTTTT.

V usage is TRBV15 and J usage is TRBJ2-7; 10 bases are shared with TRBD1. There are 14 residues in the CDR3. Germline loops: CDR1 LNHNV, CDR2 YYDKDF (reference sequence). V dropped 1 base and J dropped 3; count of bases not matched to a gene: 0. In DNA form, the CDR3 reads TGTGCCACCAGCAGAGGGACAGGGGGCTACGAGCAGTACTTC. It specifies CATSRGTGGYEQYF.